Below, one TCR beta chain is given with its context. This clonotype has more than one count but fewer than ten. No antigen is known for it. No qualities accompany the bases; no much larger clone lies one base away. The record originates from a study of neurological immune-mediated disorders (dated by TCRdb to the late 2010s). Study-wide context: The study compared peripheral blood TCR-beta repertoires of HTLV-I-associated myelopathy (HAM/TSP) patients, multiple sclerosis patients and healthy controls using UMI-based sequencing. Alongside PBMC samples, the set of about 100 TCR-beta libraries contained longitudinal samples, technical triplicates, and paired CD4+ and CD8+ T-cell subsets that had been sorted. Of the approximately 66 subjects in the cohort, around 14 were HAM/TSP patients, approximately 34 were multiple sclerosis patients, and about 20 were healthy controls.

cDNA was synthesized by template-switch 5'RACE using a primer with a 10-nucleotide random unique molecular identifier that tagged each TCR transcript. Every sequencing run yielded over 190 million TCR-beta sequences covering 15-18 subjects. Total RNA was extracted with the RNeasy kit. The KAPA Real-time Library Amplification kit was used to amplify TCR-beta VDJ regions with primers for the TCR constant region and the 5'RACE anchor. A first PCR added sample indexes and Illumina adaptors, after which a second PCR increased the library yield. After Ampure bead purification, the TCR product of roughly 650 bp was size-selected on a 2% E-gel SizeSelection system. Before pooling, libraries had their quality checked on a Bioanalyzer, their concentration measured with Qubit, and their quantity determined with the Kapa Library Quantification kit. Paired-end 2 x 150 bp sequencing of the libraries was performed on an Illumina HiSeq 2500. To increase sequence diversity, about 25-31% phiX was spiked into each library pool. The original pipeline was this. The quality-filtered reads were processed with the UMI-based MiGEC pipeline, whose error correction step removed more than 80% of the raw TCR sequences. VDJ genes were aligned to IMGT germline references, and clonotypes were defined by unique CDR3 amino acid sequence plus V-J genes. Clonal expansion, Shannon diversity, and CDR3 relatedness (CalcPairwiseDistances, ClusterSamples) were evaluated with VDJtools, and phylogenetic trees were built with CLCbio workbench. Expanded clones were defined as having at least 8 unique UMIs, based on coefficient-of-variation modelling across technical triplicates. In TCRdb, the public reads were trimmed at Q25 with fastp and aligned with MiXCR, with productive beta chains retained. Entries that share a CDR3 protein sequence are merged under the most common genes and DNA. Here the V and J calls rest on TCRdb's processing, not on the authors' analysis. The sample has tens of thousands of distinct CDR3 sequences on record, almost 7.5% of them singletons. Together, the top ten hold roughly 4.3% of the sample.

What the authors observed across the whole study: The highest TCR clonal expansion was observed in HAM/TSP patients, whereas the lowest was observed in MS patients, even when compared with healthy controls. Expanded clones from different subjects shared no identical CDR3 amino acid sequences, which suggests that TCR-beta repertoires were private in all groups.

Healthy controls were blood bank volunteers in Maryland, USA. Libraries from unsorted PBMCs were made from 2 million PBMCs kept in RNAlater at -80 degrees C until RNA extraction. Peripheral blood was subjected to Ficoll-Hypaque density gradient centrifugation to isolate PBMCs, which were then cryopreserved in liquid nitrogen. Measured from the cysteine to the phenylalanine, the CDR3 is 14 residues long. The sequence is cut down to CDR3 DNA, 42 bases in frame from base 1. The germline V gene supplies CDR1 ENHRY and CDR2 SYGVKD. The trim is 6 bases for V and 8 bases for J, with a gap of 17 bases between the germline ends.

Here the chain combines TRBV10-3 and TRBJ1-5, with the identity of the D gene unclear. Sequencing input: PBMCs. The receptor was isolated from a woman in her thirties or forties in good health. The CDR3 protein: CAIRDSGGREPQHF. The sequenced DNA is TGTGCCATCAGGGATTCTGGAGGACGTGAGCCCCAGCATTTT.